The following is a TCR beta chain sequence with its context. Its antigen remains unknown. TCRdb re-called the 5' RACE reads; every CDR3 protein appears as one record, without DNA. Its clone listing holds about 32,000 distinct CDR3 sequences. The data originate from a study of T cells expressing NK-cell markers. Findings and caveats of the study: Roughly 1.0-7.0% of CD8+ T cells in 6 or 7 donors belonged to dominant NKG2C+ clonotypes.

This CDR3 contains 17 residues. CDR1 is SGHRS, CDR2 YFSETQ, per germline. The chain carries TRBV5-1 and TRBJ2-7; the D call of TRBD1 rests on TCRdb alone, since no DNA is present to check it. The TCR sequence derives from a woman aged 18 to 75 in good health. The sequencing input was blood T cells: a sorted CD56 or NKG2C T cell subset, CD4+ or CD8+ T cells, or bulk PBMC T cells (not recorded which). This CDR3 reads CASSKTPGQGFSYEQYF.